The source of this TCR beta chain is a study of CD4 and CD8 cells across lung adenocarcinoma regions. TCRdb reprocessed the PCR reads via MiXCR and lists one record per CDR3 protein. The profile shows 6,500 to 8,500 distinct CDR3 sequences, 45% to 70% of them singletons. The patients had localized lung adenocarcinoma, a non-small cell subtype. Sequencing was done on a sample of CD4+ T cells from the center of a lung tumor. The TCR originated in a female donor with lung adenocarcinoma. The CD4 and CD8 labels of this study may be unreliable.

The CDR3, as DNA: TGTGCCAGCCCCCGGGACAAGACCCCGGACTACGAGCAGTACTTC. Protein product: CASPRDKTPDYEQYF. The chain combines TRBV27 with TRBJ2-1, with D possibly matching TRBD1 (6 bases). The J call is doubtful: the DNA matches TRBJ2-7 better. CDR3 length equals 15 residues. Per the germline V gene, CDR1 is MNHEY and CDR2 is SMNVEV (reference sequence).